This T cell receptor beta chain was captured in a study of PD-1 blockade in classical Hodgkin lymphoma. Study findings and constraints: Undefined causes, possibly disease activity or prior therapy, underlie the repertoire differences. Baseline diversity resembling that of newly diagnosed patients was seen in complete responders. CD4+ but not CD8+ TCR diversity rose significantly by C4D1.

A remark on this clone: Its target is unknown.

CDR1 and CDR2 (germline): MNHNS, SASEGT. The CDR3 is made up of 14 amino acids. V dropped 2 bases and J dropped 3 bases, with 10 bases sitting between them. Patients all relapsed after autologous stem cell transplantation, and there was variation in brentuximab vedotin exposure. Complete response, partial response or progressive disease was each patient's best response. Produced via immunoSEQ multiplex PCR; TCRdb's table is partial and in-frame only. The sample lists 20,000 to 30,000 clones, roughly 80% occurring once. The sequences come from peripheral blood mononuclear cells (PBMCs), collected before the second cycle of nivolumab. The V gene is TRBV6-1, the J gene TRBJ1-1; the D is unclear. This sequence was found in a human donor with classical Hodgkin lymphoma. The CDR3 bases are TGTGCCAGCAGTGAATCCCCCCTGGACACTGAAGCTTTCTTT. This translates into CASSESPLDTEAFF.